This TCR beta chain was identified during a study of blood T cell repertoires in COVID-19. Study context: PBMCs, B-cell-depleted T cells, or T cells provided the cDNA or gDNA that made up the material.

The length of the CDR3 is 15 residues. The germline gives CDR1 SEHNR, CDR2 FQNEAQ (reference sequence). V lost 3 bases to trimming and J lost 3 bases; unmatched junction nucleotides: 4. Study processing details: Cell counts per sample came from amplifying reference gene primers. The method was immunoSEQ multiplex PCR; TCRdb's version includes in-frame clones alone and lacks a portion of them. The V and J calls and clone size come from that table; D and trimming were worked out from the DNA. The sample shows roughly 200,000 clones, around 78% of them seen only once. J is TRBJ1-1 and V is TRBV7-9; 10 positions match TRBD1. This TCR derives from a woman of 80 years or more with active or convalescent COVID-19. Sequenced input: peripheral blood. Here the CDR3 reads CASSLLGTGDTEAFF. The DNA for the CDR3 is TGTGCCAGCAGCTTGCTCGGGACAGGGGACACTGAAGCTTTCTTT.